This entry lists 10 T cell receptor beta chains sequenced from one sample in a study of blood T cell repertoires in COVID-19. Data came from immunoSEQ multiplex PCR; TCRdb stores just in-frame clones and leaves some out. The sample lists some 360,000 clones, roughly 90% occurring once. The sample consisted of peripheral blood. The receptors here all came from a woman in her sixties with COVID-19, enrolled during active disease.

The J gene is TRBJ1-1, the V gene TRBV7-9; 7 nucleotides align to TRBD1. CDR3 length: 16 amino acids. Trimming removed 1 base from V and 0 bases from J; junction bases left unmatched: 5. Germline loops: CDR1 SEHNR, CDR2 FQNEAQ (reference sequence). The CDR3 reads CASSLDGTVLNTEAFF. In DNA form, the CDR3 reads TGTGCCAGCAGCTTAGATGGGACAGTCTTGAACACTGAAGCTTTCTTT.

A word on this clone: This same CDR3 is encoded by further DNA sequences in the sample. The genes are TRBV27 and TRBJ1-1, with 9 nucleotides matching TRBD1. Trimming took 3 bases from V and 5 from J; bases not matched to a gene: 4. Germline V gene data show CDR1 as MNHEY and CDR2 as SMNVEV (reference sequence). This CDR3 region has 14 residues. CDR3 amino acids: CASSLDRGRTEAFF. For the CDR3, the DNA is TGTGCCAGCAGTTTGGACAGGGGAAGAACTGAAGCTTTCTTT.

This chain uses TRBV2 with TRBJ1-2; D might be TRBD1 (5 bases). V lost 8 bases, J lost 7 bases, and 14 bases lay in between. Germline V gene lookup returns CDR1 SNHLY and CDR2 FYNNEI. The CDR3 totals 12 residues. CDR3 sequence reads: CASSPGLVGYTF. As DNA, the CDR3 is TGTGCCAGCTCTCCAGGGTTAGTTGGCTACACCTTC.

This sequence joins TRBV7-8 and TRBJ1-5; D gene uncertain. Per the germline V gene, CDR1 is SGHVS and CDR2 is FQNEAQ. The CDR3 extends over 15 amino acids. The V end lost 2 bases, the J end lost 2 bases, and 10 bases lay between the germline ends. CDR3 bases: TGTGCCAGCAGCTTACGGGATGGAGGCAATCAGCCCCAGCATTTT. Protein product: CASSLRDGGNQPQHF.

The V gene is TRBV10-3, the J gene TRBJ2-3, with 15 bases fitting TRBD2. This CDR3 spans 17 amino acids. Germline V lookup: CDR1 ENHRY, CDR2 SYGVKD. The J segment lost 3 bases and the V segment lost 5 bases, leaving 6 bases of the junction unmatched. CDR3 amino acids: CAISPGLAGGSTDTQYF. Written as DNA, the CDR3 is TGTGCCATCAGTCCGGGACTAGCGGGGGGCTCGACAGATACGCAGTATTTT.

This chain connects TRBV7-2 to TRBJ1-2, with TRBD1 matching 9 bases. CDR1 and CDR2 (germline): SGHTA, FQGNSA. After removal of 8 bases from V and 4 bases from J, the junction contained 8 bases not matched to a gene. The CDR3 is 14 amino acids. The DNA for the CDR3 is TGTGCCAGCCGACCTAACAGGGGGCTCTATGGCTACACCTTC. It encodes CASRPNRGLYGYTF.

Concerning this clone: At the DNA level, this CDR3 is encoded by other sequences in the same sample as well. The gene calls are TRBV11-2 and TRBJ1-1; no definite D call. The V and J ends lost 2 bases and 0 bases respectively, with 4 bases between them. The CDR3 has 13 residues. CDR1 is SGHAT, CDR2 FQNNGV, per germline. CDR3 sequence: CASSLRLNTEAFF. DNA for the CDR3: TGTGCCAGCAGCTTACGTCTGAACACTGAAGCTTTCTTT.

The chain employs TRBV5-4 and TRBJ2-3; 13 bases map to TRBD2. The CDR3 sequence is 18 residues long. After removal of 4 bases from V and 1 base from J, the junction contained 9 bases not matched to a gene. Germline CDR1 reads SGHNT; CDR2 reads YYREEE (reference sequence). The chain's CDR3 is CASSPGTSGAGGTDTQYF. The CDR3 DNA follows: TGTGCCAGCAGCCCGGGGACTAGCGGGGCCGGGGGCACAGATACGCAGTATTTT.

The chain carries TRBV19 and TRBJ1-5, with 11 bases fitting TRBD1. CDR3 length: 14 amino acids. V shed 7 bases, J shed 5 bases, and the junction held 4 bases outside the gene matches. Germline V gene sequence: CDR1 LNHDA, CDR2 SQIVND (reference sequence). The CDR3 region has the DNA TGTGCCAGTAATCTGGGACAGGGGGATCAGCCCCAGCATTTT. It specifies CASNLGQGDQPQHF.

This chain uses TRBV7-8 with TRBJ1-5; a possible D gene is TRBD1 (5 bases). CDR3 size: 16 residues. The germline gives CDR1 SGHVS, CDR2 FQNEAQ. The V end lost 5 bases, the J end lost 5 bases, and 19 bases lay between the germline ends. This CDR3 is CASSPAIGGADQPQHF. DNA of the CDR3: TGTGCCAGCAGCCCAGCTATCGGGGGAGCCGATCAGCCCCAGCATTTT.